What follows are 18 T cell receptor beta chains derived from one specimen sequenced in a study of T cells in Graves' hyperthyroidism and ophthalmopathy. RNA transcripts provided the source from which TCR beta CDR3 regions were amplified. First-round RT-PCR with HTBI primers amplified the TCR CDR3 region. TCRdb reprocessed the multiplex PCR reads with MiXCR, giving one entry per CDR3 protein. Of about 420,000 distinct CDR3 sequences listed, about 15% are singletons. Sequenced: blood. The receptors stem from a woman in her late teens or twenties with Graves' hyperthyroidism.

With regard to this clonotype: The junction shows a germline mismatch at one end, possibly a read error. The chain employs TRBV7-8 and TRBJ2-1, with D possibly matching TRBD2 (6 bases). This CDR3 has 14 amino acids. CDR1 is SGHVS and CDR2 is FQNEAQ in the germline V gene. The CDR3 sequence: CASSLHGSYNEQSF. Written as DNA, the CDR3 is TGTGCCAGCAGCTTACACGGGAGCTACAATGAGCAGTCCTTC.

This clonotype was seen repeatedly, ten times or more. The chain employs TRBV12-3 or TRBV12-4 and TRBJ2-5; TRBD2 might be the D (6 bases). V was trimmed by 7 bases and J by 5 bases, leaving 17 bases between them. CDR3 length: 14 residues. CDR3 in amino acids: CASTPDYPRETQYF. The CDR3 DNA follows: TGTGCCAGCACCCCGGACTACCCGAGGGAGACCCAGTACTTC.

The rearrangement uses TRBV5-6 and TRBJ2-5; 7 bases are shared with TRBD2. CDR3 length: 14 amino acids. Trimming cost V 6 bases and J 1 base; bases outside gene matches: 6. The germline V gene encodes CDR1 SGHDT and CDR2 YYEEEE. CDR3 DNA: TGTGCCAGCAACCGACGGGGGGTCCAAGAGACCCAGTACTTC. Protein product: CASNRRGVQETQYF.

This clonotype appeared many times. This chain connects TRBV9 to TRBJ1-1; 7 nucleotides match TRBD1. J gave up 6 bases and V 0 bases, and 2 bases lay outside the gene matches. Germline V gene data show CDR1 as SGDLS and CDR2 as YYNGEE. The CDR3 consists of 13 residues. CDR3: CASSVGDSPEAFF. The CDR3 region has the DNA TGTGCCAGCAGCGTAGGGGACAGTCCTGAAGCTTTCTTT. The complete variable domain, with remaining parts taken from reference TRBV9 and TRBJ1-1, reads DSGVTQTPKHLITATGQRVTLRCSPRSGDLSVYWYQQSLDQGLQFLIQYYNGEERAKGNILERFSAQQFPDLHSELNLSSLELGDSALYFCASSVGDSPEAFFGQGTRLTVV.

This clonotype has ten or more counts. The rearrangement joins TRBV24-1 to TRBJ2-2; TRBD1 might be the D (5 bases). The CDR3 totals 15 residues. The ends were cut back, 7 bases at V and 1 base at J, with 12 bases in the middle. Germline V gives CDR1 KGHDR, CDR2 SFDVKD. The CDR3 coding sequence is TGTGCCACCAGCCCGACAGACCTGAACACCGGGGAGCTGTTTTTT. Encoded protein: CATSPTDLNTGELFF.

This clonotype was seen at least ten times. The chain has TRBV2 and TRBJ2-7; 10 bases are a match to TRBD1. Germline V gene data show CDR1 as SNHLY and CDR2 as FYNNEI. Losses at the gene ends were 2 bases for V and 5 bases for J; bases not matched to a gene: 3. The CDR3 length is 14 residues. The CDR3 DNA follows: TGTGCCAGCAGTGAAATGGGACAGGGGCACGAGCAGTACTTC. Its protein product is CASSEMGQGHEQYF.

In its sample, this clonotype was seen many times. This rearrangement joins TRBV6-1 to TRBJ2-1; D perhaps matches TRBD1 (5 bases). This CDR3 has 13 amino acids. CDR1 MNHNS and CDR2 SASEGT come from the germline V gene. Trimming cost V 4 bases and J 5 bases, with 9 bases left between them. DNA of the CDR3: TGTGCCAGCAGTGCCCAGGGAAACAATGAGCAGTTCTTC. This gives the protein CASSAQGNNEQFF.

This clonotype was detected only a few times. This rearrangement joins TRBV20-1 to TRBJ2-1; 12 nucleotides align to TRBD2. V lost 2 bases, J lost 1 base, and 6 bases stayed unmatched. Germline CDR1 reads DFQATT; CDR2 reads SNEGSKA (reference sequence). The CDR3 is made up of 17 amino acids. CDR3 DNA: TGCAGTGCTAGATTGGCTAGCGGGAGGGGGTCCTACAATGAGCAGTTCTTC. This sequence encodes CSARLASGRGSYNEQFF.

This clonotype was recorded at least ten times. The chain has TRBV20-1 and TRBJ2-3; perhaps D is TRBD1 or TRBD2 (5 bases each). Trimming removed 0 bases from V and 6 bases from J, with 13 bases in between. Germline V gene data show CDR1 as DFQATT and CDR2 as SNEGSKA (reference sequence). CDR3 length: 14 residues. The CDR3 nucleotides are TGCAGTGCTAGAGATCGAGTCGGGGCTGATACGCAGTATTTT. It is translated as CSARDRVGADTQYF.

Many counts were recorded for this clonotype. The rearrangement links TRBV7-9 to TRBJ2-1, with 11 nucleotides matching TRBD2. CDR3 length: 17 residues. In germline, CDR1 is SEHNR, CDR2 FQNEAQ (reference sequence). J was trimmed by 5 bases and V by 0 bases; bases with no gene match: 6. CDR3 sequence reads: CASSLAPSGGKNNEQFF. For the CDR3, the DNA is TGTGCCAGCAGCTTAGCCCCTAGCGGGGGGAAGAACAATGAGCAGTTCTTC.

This clonotype was seen many times. J is TRBJ1-5 and V is TRBV6-5; unclear D gene. CDR1 is MNHEY, CDR2 SVGAGI, per germline. The CDR3 length is 14 residues. The V gene lost 0 bases and the J gene lost 9 bases, with 12 bases spanning the gap. CDR3 in amino acids: CASSYSTRAGPQHF. The CDR3, as DNA: TGTGCCAGCAGTTACTCCACACGGGCGGGGCCCCAGCATTTT.

This clonotype was found many times. The chain recombines TRBV11-3 with TRBJ2-3; no clear D. The CDR3 is 14 amino acids. Germline V gene sequence: CDR1 SGHNT, CDR2 YENEEA. V was clipped by 1 base and J by 2 bases, with 7 bases between them. The CDR3 protein is CASSLGLYTDTQYF. The DNA of the CDR3 is TGTGCCAGCAGCTTAGGACTCTACACAGATACGCAGTATTTT.

This clonotype was counted at least ten times. The CDR3 loop reads CATSREQRSGEQYF. CDR3 in DNA: TGTGCCACCAGCAGAGAACAGAGGTCCGGCGAGCAGTACTTC. This rearrangement joins TRBV15 to TRBJ2-7; D not resolved. Germline CDR1 and CDR2: LNHNV and YYDKDF (reference sequence). The CDR3 is 14 residues long. Trimming left V 0 bases short and J 6 bases short, with 12 bases between.

This clonotype was counted ten times or more. The chain combines TRBV20-1 with TRBJ2-2; TRBD2 is a possible D gene (6 bases). V lost 0 bases and J lost 1, with 18 bases in between. The CDR3 has 18 amino acids. Germline assignment: CDR1 DFQATT and CDR2 SNEGSKA (reference sequence). CDR3 nucleotides: TGCAGTGCTAGAGATGGGAGGAATAGCGGAATGAACACCGGGGAGCTGTTTTTT. Translated, it gives CSARDGRNSGMNTGELFF.

The chain is built from TRBV10-3 and TRBJ2-5; 8 nucleotides align to TRBD2. The CDR3 is made up of 13 amino acids. The germline CDR1 and CDR2 sequences are ENHRY and SYGVKD. V gave up 6 bases and J gave up 2 bases; unmatched junction bases: 2. CDR3 protein: CAIRTSAQETQYF. The CDR3, as DNA: TGTGCCATCAGGACTAGCGCACAAGAGACCCAGTACTTC.

Many counts were recorded for this clonotype. V gene TRBV6-1 combines with J gene TRBJ2-1; D remains ambiguous. Germline loops: CDR1 MNHNS, CDR2 SASEGT. The CDR3 loop spans 11 amino acids. Trimming removed 6 bases at V and 10 bases at J, with 10 bases between. The CDR3 coding sequence is TGTGCCAGCAGGCGTTGGGGAGAGCAGTTCTTC. It translates to CASRRWGEQFF.

This clonotype has ten or more counts. The gene calls are TRBV7-9 and TRBJ1-6; D possibly corresponds to TRBD1 (5 bases). The CDR3 extends over 15 amino acids. Trimming left V 5 bases short and J 5 bases short, with 13 bases between. Germline assignment: CDR1 SEHNR and CDR2 FQNEAQ (reference sequence). The CDR3 sequence: CASSPRGVDNSPLHF. DNA of the CDR3: TGTGCCAGCAGCCCCCGGGGGGTGGATAATTCACCCCTCCACTTT.

In its sample, this clonotype was seen many times. The V call is TRBV20-1, the J call TRBJ1-1; D gene uncertain. V lost 5 bases and J lost 1, with 20 bases in between. The CDR3 spans 16 residues. Germline V gene lookup returns CDR1 DFQATT and CDR2 SNEGSKA (reference sequence). Here the CDR3 DNA reads TGCAGTGCTTCCAGTGGGGTATTTACACCGAACACTGAAGCTTTCTTT. This translates into CSASSGVFTPNTEAFF.